These 28 T cell receptor beta chains were all obtained from the same sample, sequenced in a study of response to subunit inactivated influenza vaccine. A single record per CDR3 protein comes from TCRdb applying MiXCR to the RT-PCR reads. The sample consists of about 800,000 distinct CDR3 sequences, around 20% of them appearing once. The input for sequencing was PBMCs from blood, taken 5 to 6 days after vaccination. Receptor source: a man aged 50 or older who received an inactivated influenza vaccine.

This clonotype was detected a few times. The chain recombines TRBV14 with TRBJ2-2; D gene unclear. Deletions cut 1 base from V and 5 bases from J, with 8 bases between. The CDR3 runs 14 residues. The germline CDR1 and CDR2 sequences are SGHDN and FVKESK. The CDR3: CASSQGHATGELFF. CDR3 sequence (DNA): TGTGCCAGCAGCCAAGGGCACGCAACCGGGGAGCTGTTTTTT.

CDR3 bases: TGTGCCAGCAGCTTAGGCGGGAGGCCCCCAGATACGCAGTATTTT. This translates into CASSLGGRPPDTQYF. The chain joins TRBV7-9 to TRBJ2-3; the match to TRBD2 covers 8 bases. The V gene end was trimmed by 1 base and the J gene end by 4 bases; junction bases not matched to a gene: 4. Germline lookup yields CDR1 SEHNR and CDR2 FQNEAQ (reference sequence). The CDR3 covers 15 residues.

This clonotype was counted between two and nine times. This chain uses TRBV4-3 with TRBJ2-2; D is unclear. CDR1 LGHNA and CDR2 YSLEER come from the germline V gene. V lost 4 bases to trimming and J lost 1 base, with 10 bases between them. CDR3 size: 15 residues. The CDR3 sequence: CASSPEQLNTGELFF. CDR3 DNA sequence: TGCGCCAGCAGCCCTGAGCAGCTGAACACCGGGGAGCTGTTTTTT.

The chain links TRBV7-2 to TRBJ2-3; D remains unclear. In germline, CDR1 is SGHTA, CDR2 FQGNSA. This CDR3 comprises 13 residues. Trimming removed 2 bases from V and 6 bases from J, with 9 bases in between. CDR3 protein: CASSLRLRDTQYF. For the CDR3, the DNA is TGTGCCAGCAGCTTACGGCTCAGGGATACGCAGTATTTT.

This clonotype was seen a handful of times. The chain links TRBV3-1 to TRBJ1-3; D gene ambiguous. The CDR3 sequence is 15 residues long. V shed 4 bases and J shed 1 base, with 11 bases lying between them. CDR1 and CDR2 from the germline V gene are LGHDT and YNNKEL (reference sequence). DNA of the CDR3: TGTGCCAGCAGCCCGCCGCGTACGTCTGGAAACACCATATATTTT. Its translation: CASSPPRTSGNTIYF.

This clonotype has a count of ten or more. At one of its ends the junction is not consistent with the germline gene, which may arise from a read error. The CDR3 region has the DNA TGTGCCAGCAGTCCGGGACTAGCGGGGGGGCAGGAGACCCAGTACTTC. Its protein is CASSPGLAGGQETQYF. The chain couples TRBV5-1 to TRBJ2-5; 16 nucleotides align to TRBD2. CDR1 and CDR2 from the germline V gene are SGHRS and YFSETQ. The CDR3 spans 16 residues.

The chain recombines TRBV20-1 with TRBJ2-2, with 9 nucleotides matching TRBD1. Unmatched junction bases numbered 6, after V lost 1 base and J lost 3 bases. Germline V gives CDR1 DFQATT, CDR2 SNEGSKA (reference sequence). This CDR3 region has 16 residues. For the CDR3, the DNA is TGCAGTGCTAGAGTCCGGGACAGGGTCGACACCGGGGAGCTGTTTTTT. This codes for CSARVRDRVDTGELFF.

The chain couples TRBV4-1 to TRBJ2-2; the D is unclear. Germline V CDR1 and CDR2: MGHRA, YSYEKL. Trimming removed 1 base at V and 6 bases at J, with 9 bases between. The CDR3 consists of 14 residues. The CDR3 DNA reads as TGCGCCAGCAGCCAAGCGGAACGGGCCGGGGAGCTGTTTTTT. Protein sequence: CASSQAERAGELFF.

This rearrangement joins TRBV12-3 or TRBV12-4 to TRBJ2-2, with 9 bases fitting TRBD1. Unmatched junction bases numbered 3, after V lost 3 bases and J lost 1 base. This CDR3 has 16 residues. The CDR3 is CASSFLTGGNTGELFF. DNA for the CDR3: TGTGCCAGCAGTTTTTTGACAGGGGGGAACACCGGGGAGCTGTTTTTT.

This clonotype occurred a few times. J is TRBJ2-3 and V is TRBV7-2; possibly TRBD1 or TRBD2 for D (5 bases each). Germline CDR1 reads SGHTA; CDR2 reads FQGNSA. This CDR3 spans 16 amino acids. The germline V and J ends were trimmed by 5 bases and 2 bases, with 17 bases remaining between them. CDR3 in DNA: TGTGCCAGCAGCGTTACCGGGACCCAAGCCACAGATACGCAGTATTTT. Protein: CASSVTGTQATDTQYF.

This clonotype was detected a few times. The chain is built from TRBV18 and TRBJ1-2; 7 positions agree with TRBD1. Germline V gene data show CDR1 as KGHSH and CDR2 as LQKENI. The CDR3 extends over 14 amino acids. V lost 6 bases to trimming and J lost 4 bases; unmatched junction nucleotides: 8. CDR3 in DNA: TGTGCCAGCTCTAAACGACAGGGATCCTATGGCTACACCTTC. This gives the protein CASSKRQGSYGYTF.

This clonotype showed up just a few times. V is TRBV20-1 and J is TRBJ2-3; no reliable D call. The CDR3 length is 11 residues. Trimming pared 1 base from V and 6 bases from J, leaving 5 bases between. Per germline, CDR1 DFQATT and CDR2 SNEGSKA (reference sequence). The CDR3 region has the DNA TGCAGTGCTAGAGGAAGGGATACGCAGTATTTT. Protein: CSARGRDTQYF.

This clonotype was detected a few times. The chain employs TRBV3-1 and TRBJ2-7; 7 nucleotides line up with TRBD2. The CDR3 covers 16 residues. Germline V gene data show CDR1 as LGHDT and CDR2 as YNNKEL (reference sequence). V lost 0 bases and J lost 0; bases outside the gene matches: 5. The CDR3 spells CASSQDGRGTSYEQYF. DNA for the CDR3: TGTGCCAGCAGCCAAGACGGGCGGGGGACCTCCTACGAGCAGTACTTC.

V gene TRBV10-3 combines with J gene TRBJ1-6, with D possibly TRBD1 on 5 matching bases. CDR1 is ENHRY and CDR2 is SYGVKD in the germline V gene. Trimming took 8 bases from V and 10 from J, leaving 15 bases between them. The CDR3 runs 13 residues. The CDR3 loop is CAIANGGGSPLHF. In nucleotides, the CDR3 is TGTGCCATCGCGAACGGGGGGGGGTCACCCCTCCACTTT.

This clonotype was counted between two and nine times. In DNA form, the CDR3 reads TGTGCCAGCAGCCAAGATCCGGGGACACACTCCTACGAGCAGTACTTC. As protein: CASSQDPGTHSYEQYF. The chain is built from TRBV4-2 and TRBJ2-7; TRBD1 might be the D (6 bases). Germline CDR1 is LGHNA and CDR2 is YNFKEQ. V lost 0 bases and J lost 0, with 12 bases in between. The CDR3 is made up of 16 amino acids.

The chain employs TRBV27 and TRBJ1-4; D not certain. The CDR3 is made up of 17 amino acids. V lost 3 bases and J 0 bases, leaving 14 bases between the germline ends. Per germline, CDR1 MNHEY and CDR2 SMNVEV (reference sequence). The CDR3 loop is CASSFGSPDATNEKLFF. CDR3 DNA sequence: TGTGCCAGCAGTTTTGGGTCGCCCGACGCAACTAATGAAAAACTGTTTTTT.

V is TRBV29-1 and J is TRBJ2-1; 7 positions agree with TRBD2. The CDR3 has 12 amino acids. V lost 3 bases to trimming and J lost 10 bases; unmatched junction nucleotides: 6. CDR1 is SQVTM, CDR2 ANQGSEA, per germline. This chain's CDR3 is CSVEWAGVEQFF. Here the CDR3 DNA reads TGCAGCGTTGAGTGGGCGGGAGTGGAGCAGTTCTTC.

The chain links TRBV5-1 to TRBJ2-2, with 8 bases aligning to TRBD1. Germline CDR1 SGHRS, CDR2 YFSETQ. The CDR3 has 14 amino acids. J was trimmed by 7 bases and V by 4 bases; bases with no gene match: 6. The CDR3 DNA is TGCGCCAGCAGCCCGGACAGGGAAGGCGGGGAGCTGTTTTTT. It translates to CASSPDREGGELFF. The full variable domain, its missing parts supplied by reference TRBV5-1 and TRBJ2-2, is KAGVTQTPRYLIKTRGQQVTLSCSPISGHRSVSWYQQTPGQGLQFLFEYFSETQRNKGNFPGRFSGRQFSNSRSEMNVSTLELGDSALYLCASSPDREGGELFFGEGSRLTVL.

The chain links TRBV12-3 or TRBV12-4 to TRBJ2-7, with D hard to call. This CDR3 has 12 residues. V dropped 7 bases and J dropped 1 base, with 8 bases sitting between them. As DNA, the CDR3 is TGTGCCAGCACCGAAAGTTCCTACGAGCAGTACTTC. It yields the protein CASTESSYEQYF.

The chain carries TRBV10-3 and TRBJ2-1, with 11 bases lining up with TRBD2. V was clipped by 6 bases and J by 6 bases; unmatched bases: 7. The CDR3 has 15 amino acids. Germline V gene lookup returns CDR1 ENHRY and CDR2 SYGVKD. CDR3 amino acids: CAIRIAGGLGNEQFF. CDR3 coding DNA: TGTGCCATCAGAATAGCGGGAGGGCTGGGCAATGAGCAGTTCTTC.

The CDR3 sequence: CASTQGDRFAYNSPLHF. The CDR3 DNA reads as TGCGCCAGCACACAAGGAGACAGGTTCGCCTATAATTCACCCCTCCACTTT. The chain uses TRBV5-1 and TRBJ1-6; tentatively, D is TRBD1 (6 bases). Germline V gene data show CDR1 as SGHRS and CDR2 as YFSETQ. The ends were cut back, 6 bases at V and 2 bases at J, with 18 bases in the middle. There are 17 residues in the CDR3.

There are a few counts of this clonotype. This chain links TRBV24-1 with TRBJ2-1, with TRBD2 matching 13 bases. Trimming at V came to 7 bases and at J to 3 bases, leaving 8 bases not matched to a gene. Germline lookup yields CDR1 KGHDR and CDR2 SFDVKD. This CDR3 comprises 17 residues. Here the CDR3 DNA reads TGTGCCACCAGGGGACTAGCGGGAAGTGGAAACTACAATGAGCAGTTCTTC. Its translation: CATRGLAGSGNYNEQFF.

The chain has TRBV7-6 and TRBJ2-5; 10 positions match TRBD1. The CDR3 runs to 16 residues. Germline V gene data show CDR1 as SGHVS and CDR2 as FNYEAQ. The V gene end was trimmed by 4 bases and the J gene end by 4 bases; junction bases not matched to a gene: 9. CDR3 sequence: CASSSSRDRGGETQYF. CDR3 nucleotide sequence: TGTGCCAGCAGCTCGTCCCGGGACAGGGGCGGAGAGACCCAGTACTTC.

This clonotype occurred a few times. The V call is TRBV7-2, the J call TRBJ1-4; D perhaps matches TRBD1 (6 bases). This CDR3 comprises 16 residues. V was shortened by 4 bases and J by 3 bases, with 15 bases between the two germline ends. Per the germline V gene, CDR1 is SGHTA and CDR2 is FQGNSA. The CDR3 is CASSSLTRGPNEKLFF. CDR3 DNA sequence: TGTGCCAGCAGCTCCTTAACCAGGGGCCCTAATGAAAAACTGTTTTTT.

V and J are TRBV12-3 or TRBV12-4 and TRBJ1-5; D unclear. The CDR3 is 15 residues long. Trimming left V 0 bases short and J 4 bases short, with 10 bases between. Written as DNA, the CDR3 is TGTGCCAGCAGTTTAGCGCGAGCCTTGAATCAGCCCCAGCATTTT. Translated, it gives CASSLARALNQPQHF.

This clonotype has a handful of counts. The genes are TRBV28 and TRBJ1-2, with 8 bases identical to TRBD1. Germline V gives CDR1 MDHEN, CDR2 SYDVKM. V shed 6 bases and J 4 bases; nucleotides not matched to a gene: 10. The CDR3 totals 15 residues. The CDR3: CASRIGQGGSYGYTF. The CDR3, as DNA: TGTGCCAGCAGAATAGGACAGGGAGGAAGCTATGGCTACACCTTC.

This clonotype was observed at least ten times. The rearrangement links TRBV12-3 or TRBV12-4 to TRBJ2-3; no firm D call. The CDR3 loop spans 13 amino acids. Trimming stripped 3 bases from V and 9 bases from J, with 13 bases between. The CDR3 nucleotides are TGTGCCAGCAGTTTGAGTCATTCCCCCACGCAGTATTTT. Translation gives CASSLSHSPTQYF.

The chain carries TRBV6-5 and TRBJ2-2; 11 nucleotides align to TRBD2. CDR1 is MNHEY and CDR2 is SVGAGI in the germline V gene. Germline trimming cut 4 bases from V and 7 bases from J; bases unmatched to any gene: 11. The CDR3 length is 17 residues. CDR3 loop: CASSLLAGERTVGELFF. Written as DNA, the CDR3 is TGTGCCAGCAGTTTACTAGCGGGAGAAAGGACAGTCGGGGAGCTGTTTTTT.